A selection of T cell receptor beta chains follows, all from one sample in a study of OX40 agonist ivuxolimab in advanced cancers. Only in-frame clones appear in the TCRdb table, and some are missing; sequencing was by immunoSEQ multiplex PCR. The sample lists tens of thousands of clones, 85% occurring once. The sample in question was CD4+ or CD8+ T cells sorted from blood, obtained in a trial of the OX40 agonist ivuxolimab. These receptors originate from an adult with an advanced solid tumor such as melanoma, head and neck, liver or kidney cancer. CDR3s include the opening cysteine and the closing phenylalanine or tryptophan. A D gene is named only where the DNA matches it firmly. The size field is filled for only some rows; it gives once, few, many or a size class.

v_gene	d_gene	j_gene	abundance	CDR3nt	CDR3aa
TRBV19	TRBD2	TRBJ2-2	NA	TGTGCCAGTAGTATAGATTCCGGGACTAGCGGGAACACCGGGGAGCTGTTTTTT	CASSIDSGTSGNTGELFF
TRBV28	NA	TRBJ1-1	NA	TGTGCCAGCATCCGGTCTGGAAAGAACACTGAAGCTTTCTTT	CASIRSGKNTEAFF
TRBV5-1	NA	TRBJ2-7	NA	TGCGCCAGCAGCCCGTCTAGCTCCTACGAGCAGTACTTC	CASSPSSSYEQYF
TRBV29-1	TRBD2	TRBJ2-7	NA	TGCAGCGTTGTCGGGACTAGCGGGGACGAGCAGTACTTC	CSVVGTSGDEQYF
TRBV28	NA	TRBJ1-5	few	TGTGCCAGCGAAGTTAGCAATCAGCCCCAGCATTTT	CASEVSNQPQHF
TRBV5-1	NA	TRBJ1-1	NA	TGCGCCAGCAGCTTTACGACAGGTGCCCCTGAAGCTTTCTTT	CASSFTTGAPEAFF
TRBV19	NA	TRBJ1-5	few	TGTGCCAGTACCGACACGGGGCAGGGCACAGTTCAGCCCCAGCATTTT	CASTDTGQGTVQPQHF
TRBV7-9	NA	TRBJ1-2	NA	TGTGCCAGCAGCTCCCGGGCCTCTAACTATGGCTACACCTTC	CASSSRASNYGYTF
TRBV10-3	NA	TRBJ2-3	NA	TGTGCCATCAGTGGGAACACGGGAGATACGCAGTATTTT	CAISGNTGDTQYF
TRBV5-1	TRBD1	TRBJ2-7	NA	TGCGCCAGCAGCTTGGCCTCGGGACAGGGGGCGTACGAGCAGTACTTC	CASSLASGQGAYEQYF
TRBV19	NA	TRBJ1-1	NA	TGTGCCAGTAGTAGTCAGAGTATGAACACTGAAGCTTTCTTT	CASSSQSMNTEAFF
TRBV4-3	TRBD1	TRBJ2-3	NA	TGCGCCAGCAGCCCGCATCGGGACAGTTCGCGCACAGATACGCAGTATTTT	CASSPHRDSSRTDTQYF
TRBV5-1	NA	TRBJ2-7	NA	TGCGCCAGCAGCTTGGATGCAGCCCCTGAGTACTTC	CASSLDAAPEYF
TRBV7-2	TRBD1	TRBJ2-7	NA	TGTGCCAGCGGTTTACAGGGGGTGCCCTACGAGCAGTACTTC	CASGLQGVPYEQYF
TRBV11-1	TRBD2	TRBJ2-5	NA	TGTGCCAGCAGCTTTCGGACTAGCGGGTATCAAGAGACCCAGTACTTC	CASSFRTSGYQETQYF
TRBV5-1	TRBD1	TRBJ2-7	NA	TGCGCCAGCAGCCCCCCGGACAGGGTGCACGAGCAGTACTTC	CASSPPDRVHEQYF
TRBV2	NA	TRBJ1-2	once	TGTGCCAGCAGTTATGGACAGACCCGGGGCTACACCTTC	CASSYGQTRGYTF
TRBV27	NA	TRBJ1-1	NA	TGTGCCAGCAGTTCCCTCGGACGGACACAGAAAGCTTTCTTT	CASSSLGRTQKAFF
TRBV11-3	NA	TRBJ2-2	NA	TGTGCCAGCAGCTTAGCTCTCACCGGGGAGCTGTTTTTT	CASSLALTGELFF
TRBV7-9	NA	TRBJ1-1	NA	TGTGCCAGCCACGAGCGGGGGAAAAGTAATACTGAAGCTTTCTTT	CASHERGKSNTEAFF
TRBV4-1	NA	TRBJ2-2	NA	TGCGCCAGCAGCCAAGAGGCATCGGACCGTGGCGGGGAGCTGTTTTTT	CASSQEASDRGGELFF
TRBV6-5	NA	TRBJ2-7	NA	TGTGCCAGCAGTTACTCGAACTCAGGGGTCTACGAGCAGTACTTC	CASSYSNSGVYEQYF
TRBV7-9	NA	TRBJ1-1	NA	TGTGCCAGCAGCCCCCCAGGAACGGGGAACACTGAAGCTTTCTTT	CASSPPGTGNTEAFF
TRBV4-2	NA	TRBJ1-5	few	TGTGCCAGCAGCGACCCGGACGGAGGTGGGCCCCAGCATTTT	CASSDPDGGGPQHF
TRBV11-1	TRBD2	TRBJ2-7	NA	TGTGCCAGCAAGGCAGGAAAGGCGGGAGAGTCTTACGAGCAGTACTTC	CASKAGKAGESYEQYF
TRBV5-4	TRBD2	TRBJ2-1	NA	TGTGCCAGCAGCTTGCGTGGCGGGAGCTCCTACAATGAGCAGTTCTTC	CASSLRGGSSYNEQFF
TRBV2	NA	TRBJ2-6	NA	TGTGCCAGCAGGGGAAACAGGGCTGGGGCCAACGTCCTGACTTTC	CASRGNRAGANVLTF
TRBV9	NA	TRBJ2-6	NA	TGTGCCAGCAGCGTAGGTGGGACAGGGGCCAACGTCCTGACTTTC	CASSVGGTGANVLTF
TRBV7-9	NA	TRBJ2-7	NA	TGTGCCAGCAGCTTTGGGGGTGAGGGATCCTACGAGCAGTACTTC	CASSFGGEGSYEQYF
TRBV6-6	NA	TRBJ1-2	NA	TGTGCCAGCAGTCGACTTCATCCCGCTAACTATGGCTACACCTTC	CASSRLHPANYGYTF
TRBV9	TRBD2	TRBJ2-1	NA	TGTGCCAGCAGCCCCCGACTAGCTTCGAGCTCCTACAATGAGCAGTTCTTC	CASSPRLASSSYNEQFF
TRBV5-6	TRBD2	TRBJ2-3	NA	TGTGCCAGCAGCTTCGGACTAGCTGGAGATACGCAGTATTTT	CASSFGLAGDTQYF
TRBV4-2	NA	TRBJ1-5	NA	TGTGCCAGCAGCCAAGATGTTAGGGACGGTCAGCCCCAGCATTTT	CASSQDVRDGQPQHF
TRBV19	NA	TRBJ2-5	NA	TGTGCCAGTAGTAAGTACAGGGAAGAGACCCAGTACTTC	CASSKYREETQYF
TRBV18	NA	TRBJ2-7	NA	TGTGCCAGCTCACCACGGCAGGGTGGAACTTACGAGCAGTACTTC	CASSPRQGGTYEQYF
TRBV2	NA	TRBJ2-2	NA	TGTGCCAGCAGTGAGGCCTCCGGGGAGCTGTTTTTT	CASSEASGELFF
TRBV30	NA	TRBJ2-2	NA	TGTGCCTGGAGTCCCGTGGCGGGGGAGCTGTTTTTT	CAWSPVAGELFF
TRBV20-1	NA	TRBJ2-5	NA	TGCAGTGCTGCTCAAGAGACCCAGTACTTC	CSAAQETQYF
TRBV27	NA	TRBJ2-2	NA	TGTGCCAGCAGTTTATTCTACCACATAGGGACCGGGGAGCTGTTTTTT	CASSLFYHIGTGELFF
TRBV7-6	NA	TRBJ2-2	NA	TGTGCCAGCAGCTTATCTGGGGCAGACGGGGAGCTGTTTTTT	CASSLSGADGELFF
TRBV9	NA	TRBJ2-2	NA	TGTGCCAGCAGCGTAGAAGAGGGGTCTAGGACCGGGGAGCTGTTTTTT	CASSVEEGSRTGELFF
TRBV11-3	NA	TRBJ2-1	NA	TGTGCCAGCAGCCTAGGACAGAGGCAAAACAATGAGCAGTTCTTC	CASSLGQRQNNEQFF
TRBV5-4	NA	TRBJ1-3	NA	TGTGCCAGCAGCTTGCCAGGGGCTGGAAACACCATATATTTT	CASSLPGAGNTIYF
TRBV18	NA	TRBJ1-1	NA	TGTGCCAGCACGCCGGATTCTGAAGCTTTCTTT	CASTPDSEAFF
TRBV10-2	NA	TRBJ2-7	NA	TGCGCCAGCAGTGCCACGGTTGGGGCTGCTTACGAGCAGTACTTC	CASSATVGAAYEQYF
TRBV28	NA	TRBJ1-2	NA	TGTGCCAGCAGCCGCGGGGGAGGGATATCTCGGGGCTACACCTTC	CASSRGGGISRGYTF